Here is one TCR beta chain with its context. This clonotype was seen more than once but under ten times. Its cognate antigen has yet to be identified. Base-call qualities are not available, and no considerably larger clone is one nucleotide away. This record comes from a study of blood T cells in healthy people across ages (dated by TCRdb to between 2015 and 2017). Concerning the study at large: Template switching captured roughly one uniquely barcoded TCR beta cDNA molecule per two T cells in model experiments. To avoid experimental bias, donors of different ages were distributed randomly across sequencing lanes. Using the same blood draw, the study looked at two additional independent replicas of 1 million unique cDNA reads for two donors, one aged 18 to 30 and the other aged 80 or older. Using deep sequencing normalized with unique cDNA molecular identifiers, the study measured how TCR beta repertoire diversity changes with age. Four age groups were formed from the donors: young (average 16 years), middle-aged (just under 40), aged (62) and long-lived (around 80). Results the study describes overall, beyond this receptor: The percentage of naive T cells measured by flow cytometry correlated strongly with observed TCR beta diversity. Donor CMV infection status was unknown, potentially confounding age-related changes in expanded clonotypes. Estimates of total diversity based on one million sequenced T cells were considered lower bounds and underestimates. Because profiling used bulk unsorted PBMCs, naive and antigen-experienced compartments could not be compared conclusively. Compared with the aged group, more naive CD4+ T cells, fewer expanded clones and increased TCR diversity were shown by the long-lived group, suggesting age selection. Observed TCR beta diversity per million T cells fell roughly linearly with age, and a significant reduction was already apparent by age around 40.

The approximately 40 donors, aged about 6 to 100 years, were systemically healthy Caucasian individuals from Russia. Each donor gave ten milliliters of peripheral blood, collected into EDTA-treated Vacutainer tubes. Ficoll-Paque density-gradient centrifugation was used to isolate PBMCs, with at least 6 million per sample. Trizol reagent was used to extract total RNA from PBMCs, with at least 6 micrograms per sample. Naive CD45RAhigh/CD27high T cell percentages were measured by flow cytometry on a PBMC aliquot from every donor. Preparation of the library involved 5' RACE. Sequencing was performed on an Illumina HiSeq 2500. A second roughly 7 to 11 cycle PCR used a sample-barcoded 5' primer and a J-beta primer mix. Each TCR beta cDNA molecule received a unique molecular identifier from a template-switch 5' adaptor carrying 12 random nucleotides. Each sample yielded at least 2.5 million CDR3-containing paired-end reads. All of the RNA was converted into first-strand cDNA using the Mint cDNA synthesis kit, with a TRBC-specific oligonucleotide serving as the primer. Following uracil-DNA glycosylase treatment, all cDNA underwent a first 18-cycle PCR with the universal primers M1SS and BC2_uni_R. Turning to the authors' computational methods: For normalization, 1 million high-quality reads, each with a distinct molecular identifier, were randomly selected from each sample. Instead of being binned into consensus sequences, reads with shared molecular identifiers were discarded. MiTCR, run with a Q25 quality threshold and the strictest error-elimination algorithm, handled CDR3 identification, clonotype clustering and error correction. A nonparametric unseen species model using Euler transformation provided a lower-bound estimate of total TCR beta diversity. TCRdb reanalyzed the raw reads on its own, using fastp at Q25 for trimming and MiXCR for clone calling, and kept in-frame beta chains. Merged by CDR3 protein, the rows form single entries marked with the most common genes and DNA. TCRdb's processing, not the authors', yielded these V and J calls. The sample records over 1.5 million distinct CDR3 sequences, roughly 49% of which are singletons. The top ten clonotypes cover 2.1% of the sample.

The CDR3, cysteine through phenylalanine, is 13 amino acids long. The only DNA kept is the CDR3, 39 bases in frame from the first base. For CDR1 and CDR2, the germline V gene (reference sequence) lists DFQATT and SNEGSKA. The germline V end is reduced by 5 bases and the J end by 0 bases; junction bases left unmatched: 4. Recombination connected TRBV20-1 to TRBJ2-7; 7 nucleotides in the junction match TRBD1. Sequencing was done on a sample of blood. This clonotype was sampled from a woman aged 40 to 49 in good health. The DNA sequence is given as TGCAGTGCTGGAGGACAGGACTCCTACGAGCAGTACTTC. This is translated as CSAGGQDSYEQYF.